This paragraph covers one TCR beta chain sequence. Every donor, a Caucasian adult, lived in Nashville, Tennessee. The data originate from a study of shared clonotypes between healthy human individuals. The CDR3 runs to 13 residues. The V gene's germline CDR1 is SQVTM and CDR2 ANQGSEA. J lost 3 bases, V lost 4 bases, and 3 bases had no gene match. At deep level, the assay was performed. Clones were sequenced by immunoSEQ multiplex PCR, and TCRdb holds only the in-frame ones, with some missing. This sample has about 480,000 clones, with over 60% found just once. This TCR came from a middle-aged woman in good health. Some clones in this sample may be carry-over from other donors' samples. The material sequenced was PBMCs. The chain carries TRBV29-1 and TRBJ1-5; TRBD1 matches 7 bases. The CDR3 here is CSVGGTDNQPQHF. The CDR3 DNA sequence: TGCAGCGTTGGGGGGACAGACAATCAGCCCCAGCATTTT. Together with reference TRBV29-1 and TRBJ1-5, the CDR3 gives the full variable domain: SAVISQKPSRDICQRGTSLTIQCQVDSQVTMMFWYRQQPGQSLTLIATANQGSEATYESGFVIDKFPISRPNLTFSTLTVSNMSPEDSSIYLCSVGGTDNQPQHFGDGTRLSIL.